Listed here are 26 T cell receptor beta chains from one sample, sequenced in a study of technical replicates of blood from several donors. Sequencing was performed with immunoSEQ multiplex PCR; in TCRdb, only in-frame clones are kept and a portion is missing. The sample holds around 70,000 clones, roughly 97% seen once. Sequenced input: T cells isolated from PBMCs. The receptors originated from a human donor in good health.

The gene calls are TRBV29-1 and TRBJ2-7; D is uncertain. V dropped 7 bases and J dropped 0 bases, with 13 bases sitting between them. The germline gives CDR1 SQVTM, CDR2 ANQGSEA. CDR3 length: 13 residues. The CDR3 DNA follows: TGCAGCGCCCTCTCGAGTTCCTCCTACGAGCAGTACTTC. Amino acid sequence: CSALSSSSYEQYF.

The J gene is TRBJ1-1, the V gene TRBV27; D is possibly TRBD1 (6 bases). CDR1 is MNHEY, CDR2 SMNVEV, per germline (reference sequence). Between the trimmed V and J ends, which lost 6 bases and 1 base, there was a span of 15 bases. The CDR3 length is 15 residues. The CDR3 DNA follows: TGTGCCAGCAGGCCAATTACAGGGCCGAACACTGAAGCTTTCTTT. Amino acids: CASRPITGPNTEAFF.

A remark on this clone: Its ends do not fully match the called genes, so a read error is possible. In DNA, the CDR3 is TGTGCCAGCAGCTTAGATGACGGAGCGGAGCTCTTC. Amino acid sequence: CASSLDDGAELF. The V call is TRBV7-9, the J call TRBJ2-1; weak D call: TRBD2 (5 bases). There are 12 residues in the CDR3. Germline V gene lookup returns CDR1 SEHNR and CDR2 FQNEAQ (reference sequence).

This sequence joins TRBV7-3 and TRBJ1-1; D ambiguous. V was pared by 1 base and J by 4 bases, with 7 bases between. Germline V gene lookup returns CDR1 SGHTA and CDR2 FQGTGA. This CDR3 spans 13 amino acids. CDR3 residues: CASSLRRGTEAFF. The CDR3 nucleotides are TGTGCCAGCAGCTTAAGGCGGGGCACTGAAGCTTTCTTT.

The CDR3 DNA reads TGTGCCAGCAGACAAACAGGGGAAAAACTGTTTTTT. Translating gives CASRQTGEKLFF. The chain joins TRBV6-5 to TRBJ1-4; weak D call: TRBD1 (6 bases). The CDR3 length is 12 residues. The V gene's germline CDR1 is MNHEY and CDR2 SVGAGI. V was cut by 6 bases and J by 8 bases, with 10 bases left in between.

As for this clone: A read error may produce the germline difference seen at one junction end. The V gene is TRBV9, the J gene TRBJ2-1, with 9 bases lining up with TRBD1. CDR1 is SGDLS and CDR2 is YYNGEE in the germline V gene. CDR3 length: 12 amino acids. As DNA, the CDR3 is TGTGCCAGCAGCCCGCGGACAGGGGAAGCGGTCTTC. Translating it yields CASSPRTGEAVF.

The CDR3 DNA follows: TGCGCCAGCAGCCAAGATCCCGGACAGGTACTCTACGAGCAGTACTTC. Translated, it gives CASSQDPGQVLYEQYF. The chain joins TRBV4-3 to TRBJ2-7; TRBD1 agrees at 7 bases. Trimming at V came to 0 bases and at J to 3 bases, leaving 8 bases not matched to a gene. This CDR3 region has 16 residues. Germline V gene lookup returns CDR1 LGHNA and CDR2 YSLEER.

V usage is TRBV19 and J usage is TRBJ2-1, with 8 bases that match TRBD2. After removal of 5 bases from V and 2 bases from J, the junction contained 5 bases not matched to a gene. This CDR3 region has 15 residues. Germline V lookup: CDR1 LNHDA, CDR2 SQIVND (reference sequence). The chain's CDR3 is CASSLTSDTYNEQFF. In nucleotides, the CDR3 is TGTGCCAGTAGTTTGACTAGCGATACCTACAATGAGCAGTTCTTC.

V and J are TRBV18 and TRBJ1-1; tentative D call: TRBD1 (5 bases). Germline-derived CDR1 and CDR2 are KGHSH and LQKENI. This CDR3 spans 18 amino acids. V was shortened by 1 base and J by 2 bases, with 20 bases between the two germline ends. The CDR3, as DNA: TGTGCCAGCTCACCACTGAAGGGGTCGCCAGCCCATAACACTGAAGCTTTCTTT. It yields the protein CASSPLKGSPAHNTEAFF.

This clone was detected only once. Other DNA sequences in the sample encode the same CDR3. The CDR3: CASSFRGNYGYTF. The CDR3 DNA is TGTGCCAGCAGTTTCAGGGGGAACTATGGCTACACCTTC. V usage is TRBV27 and J usage is TRBJ1-2, with TRBD1 matching over 7 bases. The CDR3 length is 13 residues. CDR1 is MNHEY and CDR2 is SMNVEV in the germline V gene (reference sequence). The ends lost 3 bases at V and 2 bases at J; junction bases unmatched: 0.

This clone was recorded once. This sequence joins TRBV30 and TRBJ2-7, with D perhaps TRBD2 (5 bases). Germline V gives CDR1 GTSNPN, CDR2 SVGIG (reference sequence). V lost 7 bases to trimming and J lost 6 bases, with 10 bases between them. CDR3 size: 10 residues. This chain's CDR3 is CALRLSEQYF. In DNA, the CDR3 is TGTGCCTTGCGACTAAGCGAGCAGTACTTC.

Turning to this clone: The sample contains more than one DNA sequence encoding this CDR3. V is TRBV5-1 and J is TRBJ1-1; the D is unclear. CDR1 SGHRS and CDR2 YFSETQ come from the germline V gene. The CDR3 runs 13 residues. V was cut by 3 bases and J by 2 bases, with 8 bases left in between. The CDR3 bases are TGCGCCAGCAGCTCTAGCCTTAACACTGAAGCTTTCTTT. It is translated as CASSSSLNTEAFF.

V is TRBV29-1 and J is TRBJ1-3; D call uncertain. Germline V gene data show CDR1 as SQVTM and CDR2 as ANQGSEA. Deletions cut 5 bases from V and 3 bases from J, with 17 bases between. CDR3 length: 15 residues. As DNA, the CDR3 is TGCAGCGTTAACGGGCTTGGGAGATTTGGAAACACCATATATTTT. This gives the protein CSVNGLGRFGNTIYF.

The V gene is TRBV14, the J gene TRBJ1-4; a weak D match, TRBD1 (6 bases). With 2 bases removed from V and 5 bases from J, the gap between germline ends came to 9 bases. The CDR3 covers 14 residues. The germline gives CDR1 SGHDN, CDR2 FVKESK. The CDR3 nucleotides read TGTGCCAGCAGCCAAAACAGGGCAAATGAAAAACTGTTTTTT. As protein: CASSQNRANEKLFF.

CDR3 sequence (DNA): TGCGCCAGCAGCGGGGGTAGCGGGAGGGACTCGCGGGAGACCCAGTACTTC. This sequence encodes CASSGGSGRDSRETQYF. The chain combines TRBV4-1 with TRBJ2-5; 11 bases fit TRBD2. Trimming removed 5 bases from V and 5 bases from J; junction bases left unmatched: 13. This CDR3 has 17 residues. Germline CDR1 reads MGHRA; CDR2 reads YSYEKL.

This clone has a handful of counts. The gene calls are TRBV29-1 and TRBJ2-7; the D is unclear. Trimming shortened V by 5 bases and J by 0 bases, and 8 bases separated the two germline ends. Germline V gives CDR1 SQVTM, CDR2 ANQGSEA. This CDR3 has 12 amino acids. The CDR3 DNA reads TGCAGCGTTCTGGCACCCTCCTACGAGCAGTACTTC. Protein product: CSVLAPSYEQYF.

The genes are TRBV9 and TRBJ2-3; 12 positions agree with TRBD2. The ends lost 3 bases at V and 3 bases at J; junction bases unmatched: 8. The CDR3 consists of 17 residues. Germline V gives CDR1 SGDLS, CDR2 YYNGEE. CDR3 sequence: CASSGTSGTGLTDTQYF. In nucleotides, the CDR3 is TGTGCCAGCAGCGGGACTAGCGGGACAGGGCTTACAGATACGCAGTATTTT.

The chain combines TRBV2 with TRBJ1-3, with D maybe TRBD1 (5 bases). With 8 bases removed from V and 4 bases from J, the gap between germline ends came to 15 bases. Germline V lookup: CDR1 SNHLY, CDR2 FYNNEI. This CDR3 has 14 amino acids. CDR3 nucleotide sequence: TGTGCCAGCTTTAGGACAAGGTCAGGAAACACCATATATTTT. Amino acid sequence: CASFRTRSGNTIYF. The whole variable domain, remainder taken from reference TRBV2 and TRBJ1-3, is EPEVTQTPSHQVTQMGQEVILRCVPISNHLYFYWYRQILGQKVEFLVSFYNNEISEKSEIFDDQFSVERPDGSNFTLKIRSTKLEDSAMYFCASFRTRSGNTIYFGEGSWLTVV.

The J gene is TRBJ1-4, the V gene TRBV6-5, with 9 positions matching TRBD1. The length of the CDR3 is 13 residues. V lost 6 bases to trimming and J lost 5 bases; unmatched junction nucleotides: 1. Germline CDR1 is MNHEY and CDR2 is SVGAGI. The CDR3 nucleotides read TGTGCCAGCAGGGACAGGGGAAATGAAAAACTGTTTTTT. Amino acid sequence: CASRDRGNEKLFF.

V usage is TRBV4-3 and J usage is TRBJ1-3; D gene unclear. Germline V gene sequence: CDR1 LGHNA, CDR2 YSLEER. The CDR3 is 15 residues long. V gave up 0 bases and J gave up 2 bases, with 8 bases separating them. CDR3 sequence reads: CASSQDLVAGNTIYF. The CDR3 DNA reads as TGCGCCAGCAGCCAAGACCTAGTAGCTGGAAACACCATATATTTT.

The chain is built from TRBV18 and TRBJ2-7, with D maybe TRBD1 (6 bases). This CDR3 region has 14 residues. Germline lookup yields CDR1 KGHSH and CDR2 LQKENI. Trimming shortened V by 6 bases and J by 3 bases, and 15 bases separated the two germline ends. CDR3 loop: CASSIRQADYEQYF. For the CDR3, the DNA is TGTGCCAGCTCTATCAGACAGGCCGACTACGAGCAGTACTTC.

The chain has TRBV30 and TRBJ2-3; TRBD2 agrees at 12 bases. Germline V gene sequence: CDR1 GTSNPN, CDR2 SVGIG (reference sequence). J gave up 5 bases and V 4 bases, and 4 bases lay outside the gene matches. The CDR3 has 14 amino acids. CDR3 sequence (DNA): TGTGCCTGGACTAGCGGGAGGGCGGTAGATACGCAGTATTTT. As protein: CAWTSGRAVDTQYF.

The V gene is TRBV10-3, the J gene TRBJ1-1, with a tentative D call TRBD1 (5 bases). The CDR3 sequence is 11 residues long. CDR1 is ENHRY, CDR2 SYGVKD, per germline. The germline V and J ends were trimmed by 0 bases and 12 bases, with 8 bases remaining between them. The CDR3 region has the DNA TGTGCCATCAGTGAGTCACAGGTAACTTTCTTT. Encoded protein: CAISESQVTFF.

The chain is built from TRBV5-1 and TRBJ1-2, with D unclear. Looked up from germline, CDR1 is SGHRS and CDR2 is YFSETQ. The CDR3 spans 11 residues. V lost 6 bases and J lost 6, with 9 bases in between. The DNA of the CDR3 is TGCGCCAGCATCGAGGGCAATGGCTACACCTTC. Translating it yields CASIEGNGYTF.

The V gene is TRBV7-6, the J gene TRBJ2-3, with a weak D call TRBD2 (5 bases). Germline CDR1 SGHVS, CDR2 FNYEAQ. The CDR3 has 12 amino acids. V dropped 5 bases and J dropped 6 bases, with 9 bases sitting between them. The CDR3 region is CASSPLEDTQYF. DNA for the CDR3: TGTGCCAGCAGCCCACTAGAGGATACGCAGTATTTT.

The chain combines TRBV6-4 with TRBJ2-3; TRBD2 aligns across 12 bases. V shed 5 bases, J shed 6 bases, and the junction held 0 bases outside the gene matches. The CDR3 covers 13 residues. Looked up from germline, CDR1 is MRHNA and CDR2 is SNTAGT. The CDR3, as DNA: TGTGCCAGCAGTACTAGCGGGAGGGATACGCAGTATTTT. Protein: CASSTSGRDTQYF.